Only a few counts were recorded for the clone carrying this TCR beta chain. As yet, its antigen is unknown. RNA transcripts provided the source from which TCR beta CDR3 regions were amplified. A first-round RT-PCR of the TCR CDR3 used the HTBI primer set. Each CDR3 protein gets one entry after TCRdb re-called the multiplex PCR reads with MiXCR. Seen here are hundreds of thousands of distinct CDR3 sequences, 16% observed once, and the top ten hold 18%. This sample is part of a study of T cells in Graves' hyperthyroidism and ophthalmopathy. Overall study findings and caveats: Ophthalmopathy was distinguished from stable hyperthyroidism by 13 V-J signatures.

V lost 2 bases and J lost 4, with 10 bases in between. CDR1 and CDR2 from the germline V gene are KGHDR and SFDVKD. This CDR3 is 14 amino acids long. This clonotype was sampled from a woman younger than 35 with Graves' hyperthyroidism. J is TRBJ1-2 and V is TRBV24-1, with D unclear. The sample was blood. This chain's CDR3 is CATSDSGRSYGYTF. As DNA, the CDR3 is TGTGCCACCAGTGATTCTGGCAGAAGCTATGGCTACACCTTC.